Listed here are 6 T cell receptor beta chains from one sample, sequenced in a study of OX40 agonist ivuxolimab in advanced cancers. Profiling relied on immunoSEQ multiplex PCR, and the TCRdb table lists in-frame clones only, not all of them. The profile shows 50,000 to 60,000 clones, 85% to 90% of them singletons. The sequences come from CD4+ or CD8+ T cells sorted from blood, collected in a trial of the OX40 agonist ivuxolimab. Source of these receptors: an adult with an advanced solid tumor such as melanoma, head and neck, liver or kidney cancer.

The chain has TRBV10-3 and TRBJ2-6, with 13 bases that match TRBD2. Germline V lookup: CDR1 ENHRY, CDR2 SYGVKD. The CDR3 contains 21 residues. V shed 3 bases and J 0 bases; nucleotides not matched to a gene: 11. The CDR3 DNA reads TGTGCCATCAGTGACACCGGGACTAGCGGGAACAAGGGCTCTGGGGCCAACGTCCTGACTTTC. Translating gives CAISDTGTSGNKGSGANVLTF.

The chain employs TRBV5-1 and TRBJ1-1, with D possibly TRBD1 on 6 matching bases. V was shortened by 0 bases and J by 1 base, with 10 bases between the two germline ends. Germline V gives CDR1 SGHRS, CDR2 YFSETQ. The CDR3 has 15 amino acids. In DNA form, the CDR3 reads TGCGCCAGCAGCTTGGTCGCAGGGGAGAACACTGAAGCTTTCTTT. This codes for CASSLVAGENTEAFF.

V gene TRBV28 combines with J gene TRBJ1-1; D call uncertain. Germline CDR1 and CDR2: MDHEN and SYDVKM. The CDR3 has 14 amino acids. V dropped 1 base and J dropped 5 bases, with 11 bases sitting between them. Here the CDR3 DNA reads TGTGCCAGCAGTTTATCGTACCTAGGGACTGAAGCTTTCTTT. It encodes CASSLSYLGTEAFF.

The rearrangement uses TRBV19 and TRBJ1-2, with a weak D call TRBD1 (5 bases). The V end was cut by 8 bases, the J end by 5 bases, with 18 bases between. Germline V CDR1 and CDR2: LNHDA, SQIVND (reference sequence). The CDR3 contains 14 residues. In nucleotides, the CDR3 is TGTGCCAGTTCCGGGGACCTCTCGGGGTATGGCTACACCTTC. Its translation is CASSGDLSGYGYTF.

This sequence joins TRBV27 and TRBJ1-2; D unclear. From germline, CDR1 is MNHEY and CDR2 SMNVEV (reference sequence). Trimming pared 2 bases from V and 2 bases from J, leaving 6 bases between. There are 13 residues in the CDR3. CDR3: CASSLEGNYGYTF. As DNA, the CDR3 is TGTGCCAGCAGTTTAGAGGGAAACTATGGCTACACCTTC.

The CDR3 region is CASSPSQGQGGELFF. CDR3 sequence (DNA): TGTGCCAGCAGCCCCAGTCAGGGGCAGGGCGGGGAGCTGTTTTTT. The chain carries TRBV7-3 and TRBJ2-2; perhaps TRBD1 as D (6 bases). Trimming took 5 bases from V and 7 from J, leaving 17 bases between them. The germline CDR1 and CDR2 sequences are SGHTA and FQGTGA. The CDR3 spans 15 residues.